Each of the 32 T cell receptor beta chains below was sequenced from the same sample in a study of cytomegalovirus exposure and HLA in healthy donors. This table comes from immunoSEQ multiplex PCR, and its TCRdb copy is limited to in-frame clones, with some not included. This table has approximately 120,000 clones, roughly 89% appearing once. The material sequenced was PBMCs. The receptor set was obtained from a woman under 30 in good health and CMV-seronegative.

This clone was observed once. The chain links TRBV29-1 to TRBJ2-1; D possibly corresponds to TRBD2 (6 bases). With 3 bases removed from V and 0 bases from J, the gap between germline ends came to 9 bases. Germline V gene lookup returns CDR1 SQVTM and CDR2 ANQGSEA. The CDR3 is made up of 14 amino acids. CDR3 coding DNA: TGCAGCGTTGACGGAGGGGCCTCCTACAATGAGCAGTTCTTC. Translating gives CSVDGGASYNEQFF.

J is TRBJ2-2 and V is TRBV25-1; D is perhaps TRBD1 (5 bases). V lost 2 bases to trimming and J lost 5 bases, with 9 bases between them. CDR3 length: 14 residues. Germline V gives CDR1 MGHDK, CDR2 SYGVNS. CDR3 sequence: CASSEAGRTGELFF. In nucleotides, the CDR3 is TGTGCCAGCAGTGAAGCAGGGCGGACCGGGGAGCTGTTTTTT.

The chain is built from TRBV7-9 and TRBJ2-1; a possible D gene is TRBD2 (5 bases). Germline CDR1 and CDR2: SEHNR and FQNEAQ (reference sequence). CDR3 length: 15 amino acids. V was cut by 5 bases and J by 7 bases, with 18 bases left in between. The CDR3 DNA sequence: TGTGCCAGCAGCCCCGATCTCGGGGTGGCGAATGAGCAGTTCTTC. Protein: CASSPDLGVANEQFF.

CDR3 protein: CASKYLPGSYNEQFF. CDR3 nucleotide sequence: TGTGCCAGCAAATACTTACCGGGTTCCTACAATGAGCAGTTCTTC. The rearrangement joins TRBV27 to TRBJ2-1; D gene uncertain. This CDR3 has 15 residues. V was cut by 7 bases and J by 1 base, with 14 bases left in between. CDR1 is MNHEY and CDR2 is SMNVEV in the germline V gene (reference sequence).

The chain joins TRBV28 to TRBJ1-5; D might be TRBD1 (5 bases). Deletions cut 7 bases from V and 0 bases from J, with 13 bases between. The CDR3 extends over 15 amino acids. Germline V gene lookup returns CDR1 MDHEN and CDR2 SYDVKM. The CDR3 bases are TGTGCCAGCAATAAACAGGTTAATAGCAATCAGCCCCAGCATTTT. This gives the protein CASNKQVNSNQPQHF.

The rearrangement links TRBV19 to TRBJ1-2; D uncertain. The ends were cut back, 8 bases at V and 5 bases at J, with 12 bases in the middle. CDR3 length: 12 residues. Germline V gene data show CDR1 as LNHDA and CDR2 as SQIVND (reference sequence). The CDR3 DNA sequence: TGTGCCAGTTCGCAGTCCCTTTATGGCTACACCTTC. It translates to CASSQSLYGYTF.

The rearrangement uses TRBV6-1 and TRBJ1-6; 7 positions agree with TRBD1. The CDR3 sequence is 15 residues long. J lost 6 bases, V lost 6 bases, and 8 bases had no gene match. Germline loops: CDR1 MNHNS, CDR2 SASEGT. The CDR3 reads CASSDKPGGNSPLHF. CDR3 sequence (DNA): TGTGCCAGCAGCGACAAACCAGGGGGTAATTCACCCCTCCACTTT.

CDR3 region: CATSRASTGELFF. The CDR3 DNA sequence: TGTGCCACCAGCAGAGCGAGTACCGGGGAGCTGTTTTTT. The chain links TRBV15 to TRBJ2-2; D unresolved. V was cut by 1 base and J by 5 bases, with 5 bases left in between. CDR3 length: 13 amino acids. Germline-derived CDR1 and CDR2 are LNHNV and YYDKDF (reference sequence).

This rearrangement joins TRBV5-1 to TRBJ2-1; possible D gene TRBD1, 6 bases. The CDR3 is 13 amino acids. V gave up 4 bases and J gave up 4 bases, with 9 bases separating them. CDR1 SGHRS and CDR2 YFSETQ come from the germline V gene. This chain's CDR3 is CASSRGQYNEQFF. The CDR3 DNA is TGCGCCAGCAGCCGCGGACAGTACAATGAGCAGTTCTTC.

The J gene is TRBJ2-1, the V gene TRBV10-2; 15 nucleotides agree with TRBD2. Losses at the gene ends were 8 bases for V and 15 bases for J; bases not matched to a gene: 11. The V gene's germline CDR1 is WSHSY and CDR2 SAAADI. The CDR3 sequence is 14 residues long. The CDR3 loop reads CASLQGLAGGPTFF. In DNA form, the CDR3 reads TGCGCCAGCCTTCAGGGACTAGCGGGGGGCCCAACGTTCTTC.

This chain uses TRBV7-6 with TRBJ1-5; D is ambiguous. Trimming took off 3 bases at V and 5 bases at J, with 5 bases between the two ends. Germline values: CDR1 SGHVS, CDR2 FNYEAQ. The CDR3 contains 12 residues. In DNA, the CDR3 is TGTGCCAGCAGCTTCAGCGATCAGCCCCAGCATTTT. Amino acids: CASSFSDQPQHF.

The J gene is TRBJ1-5, the V gene TRBV2; 10 nucleotides align to TRBD1. The CDR3 contains 15 residues. Germline-derived CDR1 and CDR2 are SNHLY and FYNNEI. In DNA, the CDR3 is TGTGCTTCACATGGACCGGGACAGGGGTTTCTAGCCCAGCATTTT. As protein: CASHGPGQGFLAQHF.

The chain combines TRBV29-1 with TRBJ1-3, with D perhaps matching TRBD1 (6 bases). V lost 6 bases and J 4 bases, leaving 16 bases between the germline ends. In germline, CDR1 is SQVTM, CDR2 ANQGSEA. The CDR3 contains 14 residues. The chain's CDR3 is CSVDGQMSGNTIYF. The CDR3 nucleotides are TGCAGCGTGGATGGACAGATGTCAGGAAACACCATATATTTT.

V and J are TRBV28 and TRBJ2-1; 10 bases line up with TRBD1. The J segment lost 4 bases and the V segment lost 8 bases, leaving 2 bases of the junction unmatched. The CDR3 is 13 residues long. Germline lookup yields CDR1 MDHEN and CDR2 SYDVKM. As DNA, the CDR3 is TGTGCCAGCTGGGACAGGGGTTACAATGAGCAGTTCTTC. This gives the protein CASWDRGYNEQFF.

This sequence joins TRBV18 and TRBJ2-2; D gene uncertain. CDR1 is KGHSH and CDR2 is LQKENI in the germline V gene. Trimming left V 4 bases short and J 6 bases short, with 9 bases between. The CDR3 length is 13 residues. CDR3: CASSLDQAGELFF. The CDR3 DNA sequence: TGTGCCAGCTCACTTGACCAGGCCGGGGAGCTGTTTTTT.

The chain joins TRBV28 to TRBJ1-2; TRBD1 might be the D (5 bases). Per the germline V gene, CDR1 is MDHEN and CDR2 is SYDVKM. The CDR3 is 14 amino acids. Trimming took off 8 bases at V and 4 bases at J, with 17 bases between the two ends. The CDR3 DNA is TGTGCCAGCGATACCCCTCAGGGTACCTATGGCTACACCTTC. Its translation: CASDTPQGTYGYTF.

The J gene is TRBJ2-1, the V gene TRBV7-8, with D hard to call. V lost 2 bases and J lost 7, with 6 bases in between. Germline V gene data show CDR1 as SGHVS and CDR2 as FQNEAQ. The CDR3 has 12 amino acids. The CDR3 sequence: CASSLTINEQFF. In DNA, the CDR3 is TGTGCCAGCAGCTTAACTATAAATGAGCAGTTCTTC.

The chain links TRBV9 to TRBJ2-4; 7 bases match TRBD1. Unmatched junction bases numbered 12, after V lost 4 bases and J lost 5 bases. CDR1 is SGDLS and CDR2 is YYNGEE in the germline V gene. This CDR3 spans 16 amino acids. The CDR3, as DNA: TGTGCCAGCAGCTTACGCTCCAGTACAGGGGAAAACATTCAGTACTTC. Amino acid sequence: CASSLRSSTGENIQYF.

The chain uses TRBV19 and TRBJ1-6, with D tentatively TRBD1 (5 bases). Germline assignment: CDR1 LNHDA and CDR2 SQIVND (reference sequence). The germline V and J ends were trimmed by 5 bases and 7 bases, with 9 bases remaining between them. This CDR3 region has 13 residues. This chain's CDR3 is CASSETENSPLHF. The CDR3 DNA reads TGTGCCAGTAGTGAGACAGAGAATTCACCCCTCCACTTT.

The rearrangement joins TRBV6-4 to TRBJ2-3; D might be TRBD2 (5 bases). V was shortened by 2 bases and J by 8 bases, with 11 bases between the two germline ends. The CDR3 is made up of 13 amino acids. Germline loops: CDR1 MRHNA, CDR2 SNTAGT. CDR3 coding DNA: TGTGCCAGCAGTGACCAAGCGGACGGTACGCAGTATTTT. The encoded protein is CASSDQADGTQYF.

The rearrangement links TRBV19 to TRBJ2-2; 8 nucleotides match TRBD1. The CDR3 covers 16 residues. The germline V gene encodes CDR1 LNHDA and CDR2 SQIVND (reference sequence). V shed 9 bases, J shed 2 bases, and the junction held 11 bases outside the gene matches. This CDR3 reads CASDRGRLFNTGELFF. CDR3 sequence (DNA): TGTGCCAGCGACAGGGGCAGATTGTTTAACACCGGGGAGCTGTTTTTT.

The chain's CDR3 is CAWGPGEPNTIYF. The CDR3 nucleotides read TGTGCCTGGGGGCCGGGAGAACCGAACACCATATATTTT. J is TRBJ1-3 and V is TRBV30; D call uncertain. Per the germline V gene, CDR1 is GTSNPN and CDR2 is SVGIG (reference sequence). CDR3 length: 13 amino acids. The V and J ends lost 5 bases and 7 bases respectively, with 15 bases between them.

The J gene is TRBJ2-6, the V gene TRBV7-9, with D perhaps TRBD1 (5 bases). This CDR3 has 17 amino acids. In germline, CDR1 is SEHNR, CDR2 FQNEAQ (reference sequence). V lost 5 bases and J 1 base, leaving 15 bases between the germline ends. The CDR3 protein is CASSPQGLSSGANVLTF. The DNA of the CDR3 is TGTGCCAGCAGCCCTCAGGGCCTATCGTCTGGGGCCAACGTCCTGACTTTC.

The V gene is TRBV5-1, the J gene TRBJ1-6; 9 bases are shared with TRBD1. The CDR3 is 14 amino acids. With 4 bases clipped from V and 8 bases from J, the junction kept 4 bases outside the gene matches. CDR1 is SGHRS and CDR2 is YFSETQ in the germline V gene. The CDR3 here is CASSVGQGYSPLHF. Here the CDR3 DNA reads TGCGCCAGCAGCGTGGGACAGGGTTATTCACCCCTCCACTTT. Looking up the rest from reference TRBV5-1 and TRBJ1-6 gives the full variable domain: KAGVTQTPRYLIKTRGQQVTLSCSPISGHRSVSWYQQTPGQGLQFLFEYFSETQRNKGNFPGRFSGRQFSNSRSEMNVSTLELGDSALYLCASSVGQGYSPLHFGNGTRLTVT.

V usage is TRBV5-1 and J usage is TRBJ1-6, with D perhaps matching TRBD1 (5 bases). This CDR3 is built from 16 residues. Trimming cost V 4 bases and J 2 bases, with 13 bases left between them. CDR1 is SGHRS and CDR2 is YFSETQ in the germline V gene. The CDR3 region is CASSLRETAYNSPLHF. CDR3 bases: TGCGCCAGCAGCCTCAGGGAAACGGCCTATAATTCACCCCTCCACTTT.

This chain joins TRBV27 and TRBJ1-2; no clear D. V gave up 4 bases and J gave up 0 bases, with 15 bases separating them. Germline lookup yields CDR1 MNHEY and CDR2 SMNVEV (reference sequence). This CDR3 has 16 amino acids. CDR3 amino acids: CASSSQTITPNYGYTF. CDR3 coding DNA: TGTGCCAGCAGTTCACAGACAATCACTCCTAACTATGGCTACACCTTC.

The gene calls are TRBV19 and TRBJ2-3; 10 nucleotides align to TRBD1. The CDR3 has 16 residues. V trimming: 7 bases; J trimming: 1 base; junction bases outside the gene matches: 8. Germline V CDR1 and CDR2: LNHDA, SQIVND (reference sequence). The CDR3 coding sequence is TGTGCCAGTATGACGGGACAGGGGATCGGCACAGATACGCAGTATTTT. This sequence encodes CASMTGQGIGTDTQYF.

V gene TRBV6-1 combines with J gene TRBJ2-2, with D tentatively TRBD1 (6 bases). In germline, CDR1 is MNHNS, CDR2 SASEGT. This CDR3 spans 14 amino acids. Trimming left V 6 bases short and J 6 bases short, with 14 bases between. CDR3 residues: CASRNREGAGELFF. In DNA form, the CDR3 reads TGTGCCAGCAGGAACAGAGAGGGGGCCGGGGAGCTGTTTTTT.

The rearrangement joins TRBV25-1 to TRBJ2-5, with TRBD2 as a possible D gene (5 bases). The CDR3 has 15 amino acids. Trimming left V 2 bases short and J 4 bases short, with 14 bases between. Germline CDR1 reads MGHDK; CDR2 reads SYGVNS. The CDR3 sequence is CASSELEASPETQYF. In DNA form, the CDR3 reads TGTGCCAGCAGTGAACTAGAGGCTAGCCCAGAGACCCAGTACTTC.

The rearrangement uses TRBV28 and TRBJ2-1; 8 nucleotides agree with TRBD2. Trimming took 3 bases from V and 2 from J; bases not matched to a gene: 3. The CDR3 spans 15 residues. The V gene's germline CDR1 is MDHEN and CDR2 SYDVKM. The CDR3 DNA reads TGTGCCAGCAGTTTTCCCGGGAGGGCCTACAATGAGCAGTTCTTC. Its translation: CASSFPGRAYNEQFF.

The V and J genes are TRBV27 and TRBJ1-4, with TRBD1 matching over 11 bases. The CDR3 is 16 amino acids. Germline lookup yields CDR1 MNHEY and CDR2 SMNVEV (reference sequence). V shed 4 bases, J shed 5 bases, and the junction held 6 bases outside the gene matches. The CDR3 DNA is TGTGCCAGCAGTTCCCTGGACAGGGGGCGAAATGAAAAACTGTTTTTT. It encodes CASSSLDRGRNEKLFF.

This chain connects TRBV6-6 to TRBJ2-7; 11 bases agree with TRBD1. V was clipped by 6 bases and J by 2 bases; unmatched bases: 6. Germline V gives CDR1 MNHNY, CDR2 SVGAGI (reference sequence). The CDR3 length is 15 residues. The CDR3 nucleotides are TGTGCCAGCAGCCCGGACAGGGGGCGCCCCTACGAGCAGTACGTC. It specifies CASSPDRGRPYEQYV.